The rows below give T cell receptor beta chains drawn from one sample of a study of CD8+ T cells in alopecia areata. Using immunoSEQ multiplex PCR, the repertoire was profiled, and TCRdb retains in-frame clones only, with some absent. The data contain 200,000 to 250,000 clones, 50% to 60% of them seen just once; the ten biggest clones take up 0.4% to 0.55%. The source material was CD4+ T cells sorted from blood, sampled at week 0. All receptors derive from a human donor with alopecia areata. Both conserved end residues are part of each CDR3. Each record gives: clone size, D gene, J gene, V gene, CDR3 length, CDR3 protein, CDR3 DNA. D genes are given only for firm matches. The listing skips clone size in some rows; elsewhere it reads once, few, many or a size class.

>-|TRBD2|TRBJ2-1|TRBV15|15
CATSRDPGGYNEQFF
TGTGCCACCAGCAGAGATCCGGGAGGCTATAATGAGCAGTTCTTC
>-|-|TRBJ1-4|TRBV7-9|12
CASSPGGEKLFF
TGTGCCAGCAGCCCGGGTGGCGAAAAACTGTTTTTT
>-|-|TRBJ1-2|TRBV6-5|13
CASSLNRAYGYTF
TGTGCCAGCAGTTTGAACAGGGCTTATGGCTACACCTTC
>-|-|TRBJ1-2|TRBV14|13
CASSQTGIYGYTF
TGTGCCAGCAGCCAAACAGGGATATATGGCTACACCTTC
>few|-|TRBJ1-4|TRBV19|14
CASKDWGLNEKLFF
TGTGCCAGTAAGGATTGGGGGTTGAATGAAAAACTGTTTTTT
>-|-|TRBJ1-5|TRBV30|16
CAWSVEDSYSNQPQHF
TGTGCCTGGAGTGTGGAGGACAGCTATAGCAATCAGCCCCAGCATTTT
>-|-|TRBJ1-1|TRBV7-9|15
CASSSYGHGGTEAFF
TGTGCCAGCAGCAGCTACGGCCATGGGGGCACTGAAGCTTTCTTT
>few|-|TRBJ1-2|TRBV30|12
CAWSVGDIGYTF
TGTGCCTGGAGTGTGGGTGACATTGGCTACACCTTC
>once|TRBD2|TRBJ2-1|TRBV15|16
CATSREAGALGNEQFF
TGTGCCACCAGCAGAGAGGCGGGAGCCCTCGGCAATGAGCAGTTCTTC
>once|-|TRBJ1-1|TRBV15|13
CATSTTRNTEAFF
TGTGCCACCAGCACGACACGGAACACTGAAGCTTTCTTT
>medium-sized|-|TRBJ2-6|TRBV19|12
CASSKQVDVLTF
TGTGCCAGTAGTAAACAGGTGGACGTCCTGACTTTC
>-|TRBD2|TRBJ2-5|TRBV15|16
CATSLGLAGAQETQYF
TGTGCCACCAGCCTGGGACTAGCGGGAGCCCAAGAGACCCAGTACTTC
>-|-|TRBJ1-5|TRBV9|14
CASNGGQRNQPQHF
TGTGCCAGCAACGGTGGACAGCGCAATCAGCCCCAGCATTTT
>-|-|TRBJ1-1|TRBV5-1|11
CASSSQVEAFF
TGCGCCAGCAGCTCACAGGTAGAAGCTTTCTTT
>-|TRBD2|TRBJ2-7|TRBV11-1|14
CASSYRDYSYEQYF
TGTGCCAGCAGCTACCGGGACTACTCCTACGAGCAGTACTTC
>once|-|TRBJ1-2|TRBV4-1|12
CASSPLGVGYTF
TGCGCCAGCAGCCCCCTCGGGGTCGGCTACACCTTC
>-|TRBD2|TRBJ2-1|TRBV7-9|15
CASSFGTSGRNEQFF
TGTGCCAGCAGCTTCGGGACTAGCGGGAGAAATGAGCAGTTCTTC
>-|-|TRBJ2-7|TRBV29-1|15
CSVRVPSGNSYEQYF
TGCAGCGTCCGTGTCCCCTCGGGCAACTCATACGAGCAGTACTTC
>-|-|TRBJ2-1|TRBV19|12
CASSIGGREQFF
TGTGCCAGTAGTATAGGGGGGCGTGAGCAGTTCTTC
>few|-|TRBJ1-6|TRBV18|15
CASSPPGRADSPLHF
TGTGCCAGCTCACCCCCCGGGAGGGCCGATTCACCCCTCCACTTT
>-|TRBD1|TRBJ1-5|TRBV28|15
CASSLQGAGNQPQHF
TGTGCCAGCAGTTTACAGGGGGCTGGCAATCAGCCCCAGCATTTT
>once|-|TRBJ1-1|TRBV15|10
CATSVTEAFF
TGTGCCACCAGCGTCACTGAAGCTTTCTTT
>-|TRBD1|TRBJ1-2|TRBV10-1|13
CASSEAGGRGYTF
TGCGCCAGCAGTGAGGCAGGGGGTCGTGGCTACACCTTC
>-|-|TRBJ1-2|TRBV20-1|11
CSVKEFSGYTF
TGCAGTGTTAAGGAGTTCTCTGGCTACACCTTC
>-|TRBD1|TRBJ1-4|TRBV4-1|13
CASSQERTGKLFF
TGCGCCAGCAGCCAAGAAAGGACAGGAAAACTGTTTTTT
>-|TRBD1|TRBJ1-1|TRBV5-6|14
CASSFRDRYTEAFF
TGTGCCAGCAGCTTCCGGGACAGGTACACTGAAGCTTTCTTT
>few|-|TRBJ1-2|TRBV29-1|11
CSVEEGDGYTF
TGCAGCGTTGAAGAAGGGGACGGCTACACCTTC
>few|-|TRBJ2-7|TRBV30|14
CAWSRASISYEQYF
TGTGCCTGGAGTCGCGCATCGATCTCCTACGAGCAGTACTTC
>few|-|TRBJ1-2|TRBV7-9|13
CASSPNMFYGYTF
TGTGCCAGCAGTCCGAACATGTTCTATGGCTACACCTTC
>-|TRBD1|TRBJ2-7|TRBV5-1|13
CASGTGTSYEQYF
TGCGCCAGCGGGACAGGGACTTCCTACGAGCAGTACTTC
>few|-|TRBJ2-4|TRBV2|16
CASSEGGSGEGNIQYF
TGTGCCAGCAGTGAAGGCGGCTCGGGAGAGGGAAACATTCAGTACTTC
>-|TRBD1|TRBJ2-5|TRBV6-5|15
CASSYTGQGLETQYF
TGTGCCAGCAGTTATACGGGACAGGGGTTGGAGACCCAGTACTTC
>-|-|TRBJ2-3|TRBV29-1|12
CSAQALQGGRSF
TGCAGCGCCCAAGCCCTTCAGGGGGGAAGGAGTTTT
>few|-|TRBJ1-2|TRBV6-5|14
CASRGAWALYGYTF
TGTGCCAGCCGCGGGGCCTGGGCCCTCTATGGCTACACCTTC
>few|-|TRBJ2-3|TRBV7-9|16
CASSLVGQGTADTQYF
TGTGCCAGCAGCTTAGTTGGCCAGGGTACCGCAGATACGCAGTATTTT
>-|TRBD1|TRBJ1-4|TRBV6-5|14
CASSSGQANEKLFF
TGTGCCAGCAGTTCAGGACAGGCGAATGAAAAACTGTTTTTT
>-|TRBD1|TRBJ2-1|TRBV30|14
CAWGIGTVYNEQFF
TGTGCCTGGGGAATAGGGACAGTGTACAATGAGCAGTTCTTC
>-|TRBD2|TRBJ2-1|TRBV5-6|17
CASSYNVGSGTYNEQFF
TGTGCCAGCAGCTACAACGTGGGTAGCGGGACCTACAATGAGCAGTTCTTC
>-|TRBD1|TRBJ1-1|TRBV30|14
CAWSRIDRVTEAFF
TGTGCCTGGAGTCGAATTGACAGGGTCACTGAAGCTTTCTTT
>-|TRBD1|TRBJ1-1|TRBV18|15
CASSPMTGRTTEAFF
TGTGCCAGCTCACCAATGACAGGGAGGACCACTGAAGCTTTCTTT
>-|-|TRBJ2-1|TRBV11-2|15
CASSPTGNGGNEQFF
TGTGCCAGCAGCCCTACAGGGAACGGGGGCAATGAGCAGTTCTTC
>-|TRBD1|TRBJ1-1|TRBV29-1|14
CSVERTGGNTEAFF
TGCAGCGTTGAACGGACAGGGGGCAACACTGAAGCTTTCTTT
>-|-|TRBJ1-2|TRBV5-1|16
CASSLDRPVYPYGYTF
TGCGCCAGCAGCTTGGACAGACCAGTATACCCATATGGCTACACCTTC
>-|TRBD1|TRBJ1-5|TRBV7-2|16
CASSHKGQGSNQPQHF
TGTGCCAGCAGCCATAAGGGACAGGGTAGCAATCAGCCCCAGCATTTT
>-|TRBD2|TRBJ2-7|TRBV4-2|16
CASSQVSSGATYEQYF
TGTGCCAGCAGCCAGGTGTCTAGCGGGGCGACCTACGAGCAGTACTTC
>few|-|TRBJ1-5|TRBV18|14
CASSAGEVNQPQHF
TGTGCCAGCTCAGCAGGGGAGGTCAATCAGCCCCAGCATTTT
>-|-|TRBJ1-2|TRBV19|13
CASSLWEAVGYTF
TGTGCCAGTAGTCTGTGGGAGGCCGTTGGCTACACCTTC
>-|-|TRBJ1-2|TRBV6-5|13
CASRNPAGRGYTF
TGTGCCAGCAGGAACCCCGCAGGGCGCGGCTACACCTTC
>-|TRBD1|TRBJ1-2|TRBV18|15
CASSPGTGGNYGYTF
TGTGCCAGCTCACCCGGGACAGGGGGTAACTATGGCTACACCTTC
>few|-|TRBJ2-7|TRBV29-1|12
CSGGTETYEQYF
TGCAGCGGAGGGACGGAGACCTACGAGCAGTACTTC
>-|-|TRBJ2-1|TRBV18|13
CASSPEPYNEQFF
TGTGCCAGCTCACCAGAGCCTTACAATGAGCAGTTCTTC
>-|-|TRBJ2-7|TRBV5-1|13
CASSVSYTYEQYF
TGCGCCAGCAGCGTAAGCTATACCTACGAGCAGTACTTC
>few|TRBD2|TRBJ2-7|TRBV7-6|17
CASSKGVGGDTLYEQYF
TGTGCCAGCAGCAAAGGGGTCGGGGGGGACACCTTATACGAGCAGTACTTC
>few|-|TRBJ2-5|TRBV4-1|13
CASSQEPQETQYF
TGCGCCAGCAGCCAAGAACCGCAAGAGACCCAGTACTTC
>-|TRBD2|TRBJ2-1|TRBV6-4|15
CASSGLAGGHNEQFF
TGTGCCAGCAGTGGACTAGCGGGGGGACACAATGAGCAGTTCTTC